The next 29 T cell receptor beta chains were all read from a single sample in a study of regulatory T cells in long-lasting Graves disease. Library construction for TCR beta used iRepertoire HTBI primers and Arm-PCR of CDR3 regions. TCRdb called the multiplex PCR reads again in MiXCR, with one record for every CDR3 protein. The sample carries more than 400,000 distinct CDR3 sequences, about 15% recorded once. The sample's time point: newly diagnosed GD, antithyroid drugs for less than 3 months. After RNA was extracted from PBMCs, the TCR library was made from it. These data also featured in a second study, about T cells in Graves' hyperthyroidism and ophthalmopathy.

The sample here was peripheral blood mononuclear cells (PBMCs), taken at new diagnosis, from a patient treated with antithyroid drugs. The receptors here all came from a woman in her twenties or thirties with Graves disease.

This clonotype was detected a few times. CDR3 nucleotides: TGCGCCAGCAGTCTAGGACTAGCGGGGACAGGCCCTTACAATGAGCAGTTCTTC. It encodes CASSLGLAGTGPYNEQFF. This chain uses TRBV5-1 with TRBJ2-1; 12 bases agree with TRBD2. The junction had 13 bases not matched to a gene; V was cut back by 5 bases and J by 4 bases. Germline lookup yields CDR1 SGHRS and CDR2 YFSETQ. CDR3 length: 18 amino acids.

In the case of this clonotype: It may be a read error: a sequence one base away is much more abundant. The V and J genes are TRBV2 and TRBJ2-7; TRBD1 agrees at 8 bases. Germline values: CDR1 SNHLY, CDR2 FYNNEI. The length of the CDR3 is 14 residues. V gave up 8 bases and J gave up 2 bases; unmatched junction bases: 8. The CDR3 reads CASDQQGGPYEQYF. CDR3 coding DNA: TGTGCCAGCGACCAACAGGGGGGCCCCTACGAGCAGTACTTC.

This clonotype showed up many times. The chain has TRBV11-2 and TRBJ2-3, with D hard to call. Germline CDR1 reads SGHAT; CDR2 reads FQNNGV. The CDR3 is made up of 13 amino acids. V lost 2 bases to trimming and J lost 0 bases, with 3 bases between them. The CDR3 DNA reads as TGTGCCAGCAGCTTACTCAGCACAGATACGCAGTATTTT. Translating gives CASSLLSTDTQYF.

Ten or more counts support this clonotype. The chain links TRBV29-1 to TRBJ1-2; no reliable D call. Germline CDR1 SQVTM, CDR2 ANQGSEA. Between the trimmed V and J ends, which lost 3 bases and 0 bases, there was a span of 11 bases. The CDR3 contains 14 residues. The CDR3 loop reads CSVEAPETNYGYTF. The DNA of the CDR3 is TGCAGCGTTGAGGCGCCGGAAACTAACTATGGCTACACCTTC.

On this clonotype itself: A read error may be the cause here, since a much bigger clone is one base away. The CDR3: CASSLDGDLNTEGFF. The CDR3 nucleotides are TGCGCCAGCAGCTTGGATGGAGATTTGAACACTGAAGGTTTCTTT. This sequence joins TRBV5-1 and TRBJ1-1; D unclear. The CDR3 is 15 residues long. Per the germline V gene, CDR1 is SGHRS and CDR2 is YFSETQ.

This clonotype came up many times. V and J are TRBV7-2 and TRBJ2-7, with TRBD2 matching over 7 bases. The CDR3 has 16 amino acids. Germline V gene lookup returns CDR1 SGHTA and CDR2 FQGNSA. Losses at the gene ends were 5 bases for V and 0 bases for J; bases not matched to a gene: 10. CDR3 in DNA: TGTGCCAGCAGCCCCCCGCTAGCGGAGAGCTCCTACGAGCAGTACTTC. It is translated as CASSPPLAESSYEQYF.

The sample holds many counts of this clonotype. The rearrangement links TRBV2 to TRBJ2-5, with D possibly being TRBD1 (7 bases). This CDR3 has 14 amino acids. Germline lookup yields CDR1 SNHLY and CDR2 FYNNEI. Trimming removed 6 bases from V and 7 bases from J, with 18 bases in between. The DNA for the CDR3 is TGTGCCAGCAGCAGGACAGGACCTAGCGCGACCCAGTACTTC. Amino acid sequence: CASSRTGPSATQYF.

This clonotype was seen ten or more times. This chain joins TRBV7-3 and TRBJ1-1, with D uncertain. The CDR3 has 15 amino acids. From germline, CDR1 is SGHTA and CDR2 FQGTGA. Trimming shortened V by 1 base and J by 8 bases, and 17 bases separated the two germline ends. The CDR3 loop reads CASSLSATGDTEAFF. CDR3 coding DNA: TGTGCCAGCAGCTTAAGTGCGACTGGGGATACCGAAGCTTTCTTT.

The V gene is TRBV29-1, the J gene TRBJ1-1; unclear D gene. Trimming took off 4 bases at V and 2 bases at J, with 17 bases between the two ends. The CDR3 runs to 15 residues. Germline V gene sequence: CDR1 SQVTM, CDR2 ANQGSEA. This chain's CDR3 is CSVATGVRSNTEAFF. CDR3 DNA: TGCAGCGTTGCAACCGGGGTTAGATCCAACACTGAAGCTTTCTTT.

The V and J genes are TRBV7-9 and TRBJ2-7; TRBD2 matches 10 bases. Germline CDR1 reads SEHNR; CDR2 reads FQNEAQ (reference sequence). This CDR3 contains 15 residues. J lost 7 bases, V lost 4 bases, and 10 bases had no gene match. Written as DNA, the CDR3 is TGTGCCAGCAGCTCCCCTAGCGGGGGTCTGGGAGAGCAGTACTTC. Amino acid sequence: CASSSPSGGLGEQYF.

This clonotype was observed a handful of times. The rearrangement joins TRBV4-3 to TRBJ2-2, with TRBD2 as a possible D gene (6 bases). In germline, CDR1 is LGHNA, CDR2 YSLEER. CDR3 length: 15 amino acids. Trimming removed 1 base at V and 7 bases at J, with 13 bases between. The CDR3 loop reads CASSQGGETGGELFF. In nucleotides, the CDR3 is TGCGCCAGCAGCCAAGGGGGGGAAACCGGCGGGGAGCTGTTTTTT.

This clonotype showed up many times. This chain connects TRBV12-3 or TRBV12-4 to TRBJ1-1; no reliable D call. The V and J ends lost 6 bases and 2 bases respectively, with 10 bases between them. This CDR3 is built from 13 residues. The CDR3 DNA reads TGTGCCAGCAGGGTAGACCCCAACACTGAAGCTTTCTTT. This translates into CASRVDPNTEAFF.

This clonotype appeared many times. The CDR3, as DNA: TGCAGTGCTAACCGGGACAGCCTGAGCTCCTACAATGAGCAGTTCTTC. Its translation: CSANRDSLSSYNEQFF. This rearrangement joins TRBV20-1 to TRBJ2-1; 7 bases are shared with TRBD1. Losses at the gene ends were 4 bases for V and 0 bases for J; bases not matched to a gene: 9. The CDR3 length is 16 residues. Germline CDR1 is DFQATT and CDR2 is SNEGSKA (reference sequence).

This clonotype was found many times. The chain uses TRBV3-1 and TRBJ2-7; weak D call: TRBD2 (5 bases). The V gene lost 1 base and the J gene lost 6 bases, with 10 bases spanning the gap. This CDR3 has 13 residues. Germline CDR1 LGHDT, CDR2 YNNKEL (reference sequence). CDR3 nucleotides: TGTGCCAGCAGCCAAGTCATGGGGAGCGAGCAGTACTTC. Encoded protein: CASSQVMGSEQYF.

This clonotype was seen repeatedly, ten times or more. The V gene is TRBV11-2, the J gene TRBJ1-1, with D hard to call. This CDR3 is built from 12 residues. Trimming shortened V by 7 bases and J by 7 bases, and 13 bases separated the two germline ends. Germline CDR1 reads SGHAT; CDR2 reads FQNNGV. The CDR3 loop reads CASIDDSSEAFF. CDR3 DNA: TGTGCCAGCATCGATGATTCGAGTGAAGCTTTCTTT.

In DNA, the CDR3 is TGTGCCAGCAGCCAGTTGGGGGAGACAAACAATGAGCAGTTCTTC. It encodes CASSQLGETNNEQFF. The chain has TRBV3-1 and TRBJ2-1, with D perhaps TRBD1 or TRBD2 (5 bases each). V was cut by 3 bases and J by 5 bases, with 14 bases left in between. The CDR3 spans 15 residues. From germline, CDR1 is LGHDT and CDR2 YNNKEL (reference sequence).

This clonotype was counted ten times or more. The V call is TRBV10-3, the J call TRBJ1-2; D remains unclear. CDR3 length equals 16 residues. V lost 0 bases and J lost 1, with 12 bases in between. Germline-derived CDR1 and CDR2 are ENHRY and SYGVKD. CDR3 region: CAISESEPARNYGYTF. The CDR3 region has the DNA TGTGCCATCAGTGAGTCAGAGCCAGCCCGTAACTATGGCTACACCTTC.

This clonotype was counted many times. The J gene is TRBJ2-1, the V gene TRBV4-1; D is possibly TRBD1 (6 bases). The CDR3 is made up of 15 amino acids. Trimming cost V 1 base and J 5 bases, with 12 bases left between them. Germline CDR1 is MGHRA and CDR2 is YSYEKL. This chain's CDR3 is CASSQVKGENNEQFF. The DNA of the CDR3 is TGCGCCAGCAGCCAAGTAAAGGGGGAGAACAATGAGCAGTTCTTC.

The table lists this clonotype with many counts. The CDR3 DNA follows: TGTGCCAGCAGAATAGGGACTAGGTTTGGGAATGAGCAGTTCTTC. Protein product: CASRIGTRFGNEQFF. V and J are TRBV28 and TRBJ2-1; the match to TRBD2 covers 8 bases. V gave up 6 bases and J gave up 7 bases; unmatched junction bases: 11. This CDR3 has 15 residues. CDR1 MDHEN and CDR2 SYDVKM come from the germline V gene.

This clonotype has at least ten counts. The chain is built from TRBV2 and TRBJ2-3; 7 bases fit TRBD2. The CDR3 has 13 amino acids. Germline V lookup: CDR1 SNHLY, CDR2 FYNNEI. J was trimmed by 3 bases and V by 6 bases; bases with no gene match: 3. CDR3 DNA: TGTGCCAGCAGCGGGAGGCGGACAGATACGCAGTATTTT. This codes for CASSGRRTDTQYF.

The CDR3 protein is CSAARTGTEGTQYF. In DNA, the CDR3 is TGCAGCGCTGCACGAACCGGGACAGAAGGGACCCAGTACTTC. This chain uses TRBV29-1 with TRBJ2-5, with 7 positions matching TRBD1. CDR1 and CDR2 (germline): SQVTM, ANQGSEA. Trimming at V came to 7 bases and at J to 7 bases, leaving 15 bases not matched to a gene. CDR3 length equals 14 residues.

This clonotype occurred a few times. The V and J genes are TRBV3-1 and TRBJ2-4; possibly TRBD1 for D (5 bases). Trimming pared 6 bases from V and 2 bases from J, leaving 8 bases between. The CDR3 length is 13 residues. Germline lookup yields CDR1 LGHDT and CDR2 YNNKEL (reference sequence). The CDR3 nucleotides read TGTGCCAGCAGGGACACCACCAAAAACATTCAGTACTTC. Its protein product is CASRDTTKNIQYF.

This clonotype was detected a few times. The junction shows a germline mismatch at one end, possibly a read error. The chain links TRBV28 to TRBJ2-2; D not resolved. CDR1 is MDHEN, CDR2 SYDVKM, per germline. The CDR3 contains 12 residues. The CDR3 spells CASSLNNGELFF. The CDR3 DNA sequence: TGTGCCAGCAGTTTAAACAACGGGGAGCTGTTTTTT.

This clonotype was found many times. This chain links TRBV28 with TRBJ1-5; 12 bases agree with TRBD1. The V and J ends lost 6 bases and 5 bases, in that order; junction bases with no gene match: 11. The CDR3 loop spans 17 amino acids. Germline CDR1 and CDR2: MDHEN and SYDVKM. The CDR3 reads CASSSGQGAVGDQPQHF. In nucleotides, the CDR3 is TGTGCCAGCAGCTCGGGACAGGGGGCGGTGGGGGATCAGCCCCAGCATTTT.

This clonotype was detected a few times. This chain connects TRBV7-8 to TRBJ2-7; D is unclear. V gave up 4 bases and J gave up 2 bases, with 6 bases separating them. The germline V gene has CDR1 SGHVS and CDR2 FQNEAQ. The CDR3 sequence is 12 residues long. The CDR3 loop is CASSSPPYEQYF. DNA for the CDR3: TGTGCCAGCAGCTCCCCACCCTACGAGCAGTACTTC. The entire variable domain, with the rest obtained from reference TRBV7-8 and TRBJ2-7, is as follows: GAGVSQSPRYKVAKRGQDVALRCDPISGHVSLFWYQQALGQGPEFLTYFQNEAQLDKSGLPSDRFFAERPEGSVSTLKIQRTQQEDSAVYLCASSSPPYEQYFGPGTRLTVT.

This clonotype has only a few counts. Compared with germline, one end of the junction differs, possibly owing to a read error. CDR3 sequence: CCVTANTGELFF. CDR3 nucleotide sequence: TGCTGCGTTACTGCGAACACCGGGGAGCTGTTTTTT. The chain recombines TRBV29-1 with TRBJ2-2; D gene unclear. Germline V gene sequence: CDR1 SQVTM, CDR2 ANQGSEA. This CDR3 has 12 residues.

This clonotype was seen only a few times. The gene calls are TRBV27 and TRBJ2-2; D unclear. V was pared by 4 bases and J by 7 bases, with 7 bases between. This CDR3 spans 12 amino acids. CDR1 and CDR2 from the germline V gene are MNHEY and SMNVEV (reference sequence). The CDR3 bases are TGTGCCAGCAGTTATATTGGCGGGGAGCTGTTTTTT. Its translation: CASSYIGGELFF.

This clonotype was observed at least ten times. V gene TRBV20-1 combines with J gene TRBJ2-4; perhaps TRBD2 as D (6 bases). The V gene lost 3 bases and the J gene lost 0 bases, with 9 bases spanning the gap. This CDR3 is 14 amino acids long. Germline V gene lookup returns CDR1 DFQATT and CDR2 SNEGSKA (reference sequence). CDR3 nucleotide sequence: TGCAGTGCTAGCCGGGGAGGAGCCAAAAACATTCAGTACTTC. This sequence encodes CSASRGGAKNIQYF.

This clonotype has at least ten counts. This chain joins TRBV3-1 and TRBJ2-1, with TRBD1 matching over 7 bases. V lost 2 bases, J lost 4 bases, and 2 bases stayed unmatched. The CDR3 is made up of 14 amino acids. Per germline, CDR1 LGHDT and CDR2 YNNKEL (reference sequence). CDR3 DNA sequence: TGTGCCAGCAGCCAATGGGACAGATACAATGAGCAGTTCTTC. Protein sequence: CASSQWDRYNEQFF.